Presented here are 8 T cell receptor beta chains from one specimen sequenced in a study of metastatic and nonmetastatic thyroid tumors. From the PCR reads, TCRdb re-called clones with MiXCR. Among 30,000 to 40,000 clones listed, approximately 15% were seen once. Prior to thyroid surgery, none of the patients had received any treatment. The sample taken for sequencing was blood. These receptors came from a male donor with papillary thyroid cancer or a benign thyroid nodule (not recorded which). Some clones in this sample may be carry-over from other donors' samples.

This clone was counted at least ten times. The chain couples TRBV11-2 to TRBJ2-2, with 7 bases identical to TRBD2. Germline V gives CDR1 SGHAT, CDR2 FQNNGV. The CDR3 totals 16 residues. The J segment lost 1 base and the V segment lost 5 bases, leaving 7 bases of the junction unmatched. In DNA, the CDR3 is TGTGCCAGCAGCCGTACCGGGACTAAGAACACCGGGGAGCTGTTTTTT. Protein: CASSRTGTKNTGELFF. Supplemented by reference TRBV11-2 and TRBJ2-2, the full variable domain reads EAGVAQSPRYKIIEKRQSVAFWCNPISGHATLYWYQQILGQGPKLLIQFQNNGVVDDSQLPKDRFSAERLKGVDSTLKIQPAKLEDSAVYLCASSRTGTKNTGELFFGEGSRLTVL.

This clone was seen at least ten times. V and J are TRBV6-2 or TRBV6-3 and TRBJ2-1; no clear D gene. Germline V gene sequence: CDR1 MNHEY, CDR2 SVGEGT. V lost 5 bases and J 7 bases, leaving 12 bases between the germline ends. This CDR3 is built from 13 residues. CDR3 nucleotide sequence: TGTGCCAGCAGTACCCGTACAAGGAATGAGCAGTTCTTC. Protein: CASSTRTRNEQFF.

This clone was observed a few times. This may be a read error, as it is one base from a much larger clone. This chain uses TRBV5-1 with TRBJ1-3; unclear D gene. Trimming pared 7 bases from V and 5 bases from J, leaving 13 bases between. Germline V gene sequence: CDR1 SGHRS, CDR2 YFSETQ. This CDR3 region has 13 residues. CDR3 nucleotide sequence: TGCGCCAGCGGCGCGACCGTTCGAAACACCATATATTTT. Translated: CASGATVRNTIYF.

The sample holds a few counts of this clone. At one end, the junction sequence differs from germline, possibly due to a read error. The chain combines TRBV6-5 with TRBJ1-1; D remains ambiguous. The germline gives CDR1 MNHEY, CDR2 SVGAGI. The CDR3 is 13 amino acids. This CDR3 is CANSYSSHTEAFF. CDR3 coding DNA: TGTGCCAACAGTTACTCTAGTCACACTGAAGCTTTCTTT.

Ten or more counts support this clone. The chain joins TRBV6-1 to TRBJ2-7; no definite D call. Germline V lookup: CDR1 MNHNS, CDR2 SASEGT. Trimming pared 5 bases from V and 3 bases from J, leaving 11 bases between. The length of the CDR3 is 13 residues. DNA of the CDR3: TGTGCCAGCAGTTCCGACAATGACTACGAGCAGTACTTC. Encoded protein: CASSSDNDYEQYF.

This clone was seen repeatedly, ten times or more. The J gene is TRBJ2-7, the V gene TRBV12-3 or TRBV12-4; weak D call: TRBD1 (5 bases). The ends were cut back, 5 bases at V and 7 bases at J, with 15 bases in the middle. The length of the CDR3 is 13 residues. The CDR3 loop reads CASSLREAREQYF. The CDR3 nucleotides read TGTGCCAGCAGTCTCAGGGAAGCGAGGGAGCAGTACTTC.

This clone showed up many times. This chain connects TRBV3-1 to TRBJ2-7; D is unclear. Germline CDR1 and CDR2: LGHDT and YNNKEL (reference sequence). V gave up 4 bases and J gave up 2 bases, with 9 bases separating them. The CDR3 sequence is 13 residues long. In nucleotides, the CDR3 is TGTGCCAGCAGCCTCCCCCCAGCCTACGAGCAGTACTTC. It is translated as CASSLPPAYEQYF.

This clone was found many times. CDR3 protein: CSAVQELSNQPQHF. The CDR3 DNA follows: TGCAGTGCTGTCCAGGAGTTAAGCAATCAGCCCCAGCATTTT. The chain couples TRBV20-1 to TRBJ1-5; D ambiguous. V was cut by 5 bases and J by 1 base, with 12 bases left in between. CDR1 and CDR2 (germline): DFQATT, SNEGSKA (reference sequence). The CDR3 extends over 14 amino acids.